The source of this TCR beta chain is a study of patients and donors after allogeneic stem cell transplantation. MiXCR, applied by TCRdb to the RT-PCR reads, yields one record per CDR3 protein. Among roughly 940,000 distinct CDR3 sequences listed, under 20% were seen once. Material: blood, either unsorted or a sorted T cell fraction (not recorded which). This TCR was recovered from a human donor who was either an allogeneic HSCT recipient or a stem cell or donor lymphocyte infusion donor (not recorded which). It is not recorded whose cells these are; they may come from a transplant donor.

The CDR3 reads CASSHVMTNTEAFF. Written as DNA, the CDR3 is TGCGCCAGCAGCCACGTAATGACGAACACTGAAGCTTTCTTT. The chain carries TRBV4-1 and TRBJ1-1; D is ambiguous. From germline, CDR1 is MGHRA and CDR2 YSYEKL. The ends were cut back, 3 bases at V and 1 base at J, with 9 bases in the middle. This CDR3 has 14 amino acids.